This TCR beta chain was profiled in a study of CD8+ T cells in alopecia areata. Overall study context: Treated patients received oral tofacitinib, 5 to 10 mg twice daily.

This clone was seen more than once but under ten times. Its antigen remains unidentified. The germline CDR1 and CDR2 sequences are SGHRS and YFSETQ. The CDR3 has 13 amino acids. The V gene lost 4 bases and the J gene lost 4 bases, with 10 bases spanning the gap. Reverse transcription of extracted RNA yielded cDNA, which provided the sequencing template. The repertoire was sequenced with immunoSEQ multiplex PCR; TCRdb's copy has only in-frame clones and lacks some. The sample yields about 160,000 clones, around 47% seen once. Specimens obtained from alopecia areata patients comprised lesional scalp punch biopsies and peripheral blood. Sorting of CD4+ and CD8+ T cells was performed on PBMCs. The study's findings and limits: Lesional scalp displayed greater clonality than normal scalp, most notably in alopecia totalis/universalis.

The sample consisted of CD4+ T cells sorted from blood. The V call is TRBV5-1, the J call TRBJ2-3; tentative D call: TRBD2 (5 bases). The TCR was taken from a human donor with alopecia areata. CDR3 nucleotide sequence: TGCGCCAGCAGCGTAAGGACTCCAGATACGCAGTATTTT. Protein product: CASSVRTPDTQYF.